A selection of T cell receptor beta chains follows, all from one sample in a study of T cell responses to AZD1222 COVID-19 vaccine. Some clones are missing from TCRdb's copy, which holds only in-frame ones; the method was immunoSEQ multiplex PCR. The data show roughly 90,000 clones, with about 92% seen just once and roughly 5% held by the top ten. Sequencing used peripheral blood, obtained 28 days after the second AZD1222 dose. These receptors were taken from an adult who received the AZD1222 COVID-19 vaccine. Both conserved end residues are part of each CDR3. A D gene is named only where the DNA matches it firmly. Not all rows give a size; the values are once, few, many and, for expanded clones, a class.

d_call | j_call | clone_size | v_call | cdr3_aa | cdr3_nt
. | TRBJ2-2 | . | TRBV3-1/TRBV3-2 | CASSQTGAANTGELFF | TGTGCCAGCAGCCAGACCGGGGCAGCGAACACCGGGGAGCTGTTTTTT
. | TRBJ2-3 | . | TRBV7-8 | CASRPFASTDTQYF | TGTGCCAGCAGACCCTTTGCTAGCACAGATACGCAGTATTTT
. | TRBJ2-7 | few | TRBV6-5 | CASSPQFGRGSEQYF | TGTGCCAGCAGCCCCCAGTTTGGGCGGGGCTCCGAGCAGTACTTC
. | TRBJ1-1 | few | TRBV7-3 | CASSLMAGPAEAFF | TGTGCCAGCAGCTTAATGGCAGGGCCGGCTGAAGCTTTCTTT
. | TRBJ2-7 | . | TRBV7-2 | CASSPTGDPYEQYF | TGTGCCAGCAGCCCCACAGGTGACCCCTACGAGCAGTACTTC
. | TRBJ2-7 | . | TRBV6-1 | CASSEIRDGDYEQYF | TGTGCCAGCAGTGAGATTCGAGACGGAGACTACGAGCAGTACTTC
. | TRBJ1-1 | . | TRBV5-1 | CASSLQGAFEAFF | TGCGCCAGCAGCTTACAGGGCGCTTTTGAAGCTTTCTTT
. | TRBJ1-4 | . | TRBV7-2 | CASSPRLQGEKLFF | TGTGCCAGCAGCCCTCGATTACAGGGAGAAAAACTGTTTTTT
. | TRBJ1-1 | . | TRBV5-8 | CASSTDTYTEAFF | TGTGCCAGCAGCACCGACACTTACACTGAAGCTTTCTTT
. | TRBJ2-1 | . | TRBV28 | CASSSTYNEQFF | TGTGCCAGCAGTAGTACATACAATGAGCAGTTCTTC
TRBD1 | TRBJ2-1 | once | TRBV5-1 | CASSLAQGEYNEQFF | TGCGCCAGCAGCTTGGCGCAGGGGGAATACAATGAGCAGTTCTTC
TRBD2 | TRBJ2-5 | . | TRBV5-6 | CASSLETSGRETQYF | TGTGCCAGCAGCTTGGAGACTAGCGGAAGGGAGACCCAGTACTTC
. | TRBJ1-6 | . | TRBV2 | CASSTGGGFNSPLHF | TGTGCCAGCAGCACTGGGGGAGGGTTTAATTCACCCCTCCACTTT
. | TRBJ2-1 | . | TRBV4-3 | CASSQAAGRYGYNEQFF | TGCGCCAGCAGCCAAGCCGCGGGCCGCTACGGATACAATGAGCAGTTCTTC
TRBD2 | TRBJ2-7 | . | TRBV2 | CASSEVGRGAVTYEQYF | TGTGCCAGCAGTGAGGTTGGGCGGGGGGCCGTAACCTACGAGCAGTACTTC
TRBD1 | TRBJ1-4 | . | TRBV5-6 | CASSLPGQGYEKLFF | TGTGCCAGCAGCTTACCGGGACAGGGTTATGAAAAACTGTTTTTT
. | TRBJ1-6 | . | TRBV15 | CATSRDPQGSRSPLHF | TGTGCCACCAGCAGAGATCCACAGGGAAGCCGTTCACCCCTCCACTTT
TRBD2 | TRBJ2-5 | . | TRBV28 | CASSLPPRTSAAQETQYF | TGTGCCAGCAGTCTACCCCCGAGGACTAGCGCCGCACAAGAGACCCAGTACTTC
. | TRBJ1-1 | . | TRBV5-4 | CASSPSPEEVTEAFF | TGTGCCAGCAGCCCATCTCCGGAGGAAGTGACTGAAGCTTTCTTT
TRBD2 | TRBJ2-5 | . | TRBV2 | CASSGPGGGETQYF | TGTGCCAGCAGTGGGCCCGGGGGGGGAGAGACCCAGTACTTC
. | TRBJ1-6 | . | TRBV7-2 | CASSFFETQGYSPLHF | TGTGCCAGCAGCTTCTTCGAGACCCAGGGGTATTCACCCCTCCACTTT
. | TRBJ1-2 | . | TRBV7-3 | CASSLHGGNYGYTF | TGTGCCAGCAGCTTACATGGCGGGAACTATGGCTACACCTTC
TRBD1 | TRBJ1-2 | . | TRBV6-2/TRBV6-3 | CASSPYRQGANYGYTF | TGTGCCAGCAGTCCCTACAGACAGGGAGCTAACTATGGCTACACCTTC
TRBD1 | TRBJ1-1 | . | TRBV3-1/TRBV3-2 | CASSSWTGINTEAFF | TGTGCCAGCAGCTCGTGGACAGGGATAAACACTGAAGCTTTCTTT
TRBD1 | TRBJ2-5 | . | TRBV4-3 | CASSQGRGQGEETQYF | TGCGCCAGCAGCCAAGGCCGGGGACAGGGTGAAGAGACCCAGTACTTC
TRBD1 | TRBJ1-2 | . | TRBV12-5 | CASGRPGGGNYGYTF | TGTGCTAGTGGTCGCCCAGGGGGCGGAAACTATGGCTACACCTTC
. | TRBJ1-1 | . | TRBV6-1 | CASSEALWQAAFF | TGTGCCAGCAGTGAAGCGCTCTGGCAAGCGGCTTTCTTT
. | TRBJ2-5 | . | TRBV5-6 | CASSSHGQETQYF | TGTGCCAGCAGCTCTCACGGACAAGAGACCCAGTACTTC
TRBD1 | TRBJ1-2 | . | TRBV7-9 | CASSSIEPRTGDHYGYTF | TGTGCCAGCAGCTCGATAGAGCCAAGAACAGGGGACCACTATGGCTACACCTTC
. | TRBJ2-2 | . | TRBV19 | CASRTRGAGELFF | TGTGCCAGTAGGACGAGGGGGGCCGGGGAGCTGTTTTTT
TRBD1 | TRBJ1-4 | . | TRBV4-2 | CASSQELQGRSNEKLFF | TGTGCCAGCAGCCAAGAACTACAGGGGAGGTCTAATGAAAAACTGTTTTTT
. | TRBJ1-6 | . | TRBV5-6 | CASSPFRTERRQSPLHF | TGTGCCAGCAGCCCGTTCCGGACAGAACGGCGTCAGTCACCCCTCCACTTT
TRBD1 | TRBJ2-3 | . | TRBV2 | CASRTGGTDTQYF | TGTGCCAGCAGGACAGGGGGCACAGATACGCAGTATTTT
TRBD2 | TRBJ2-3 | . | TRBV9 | CASSVGPRGGLGDTQYF | TGTGCCAGCAGCGTAGGCCCCCGGGGGGGCCTGGGAGATACGCAGTATTTT
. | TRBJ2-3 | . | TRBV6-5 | CASRRTPTTDTQYF | TGTGCCAGCCGGCGAACCCCGACCACAGATACGCAGTATTTT
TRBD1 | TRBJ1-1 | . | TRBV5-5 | CASSLGHRGNTEAFF | TGTGCCAGCAGCTTAGGTCACAGGGGAAACACTGAAGCTTTCTTT
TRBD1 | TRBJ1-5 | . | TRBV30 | CAWSGTGGQPQHF | TGTGCCTGGAGTGGGACAGGAGGTCAGCCCCAGCATTTT
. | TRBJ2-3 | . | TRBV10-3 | CAISGSERGDTQYF | TGTGCCATCAGTGGGAGCGAACGGGGAGATACGCAGTATTTT
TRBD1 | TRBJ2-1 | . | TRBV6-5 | CASSLTGINEQFF | TGTGCCAGCAGCTTGACAGGGATCAATGAGCAGTTCTTC
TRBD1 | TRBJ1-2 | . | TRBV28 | CAAGGAYGYTF | TGTGCCGCAGGGGGCGCCTATGGCTACACCTTC
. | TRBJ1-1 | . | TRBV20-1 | CSAILNTEAFF | TGCAGTGCTATTCTGAACACTGAAGCTTTCTTT
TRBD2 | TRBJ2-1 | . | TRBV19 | CASRQLAGGRVNEQFF | TGTGCCAGTAGACAACTAGCGGGAGGGCGGGTCAATGAGCAGTTCTTC
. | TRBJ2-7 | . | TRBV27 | CASSYSTGLSSYEQYF | TGTGCCAGCAGTTATAGTACGGGATTAAGCTCCTACGAGCAGTACTTC
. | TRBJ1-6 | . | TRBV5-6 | CASSLVGGSPLHF | TGTGCCAGCAGCTTGGTTGGGGGGTCACCCCTCCACTTT
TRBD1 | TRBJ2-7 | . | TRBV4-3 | CASSQEGTGAYEQYF | TGCGCCAGCAGCCAAGAGGGGACAGGGGCCTACGAGCAGTACTTC
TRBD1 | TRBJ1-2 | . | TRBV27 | CASSPQGAKIYGYTF | TGTGCCAGCAGTCCGCAGGGGGCGAAGATATATGGCTACACCTTC
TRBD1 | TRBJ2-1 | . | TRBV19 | CASQGQAITYNEQFF | TGTGCCAGTCAGGGACAGGCGATAACCTACAATGAGCAGTTCTTC
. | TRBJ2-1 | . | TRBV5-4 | CASSYVGDVNEQFF | TGTGCCAGCAGCTATGTAGGGGATGTCAATGAGCAGTTCTTC
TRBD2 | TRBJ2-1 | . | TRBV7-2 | CASSLVGTSNEQFF | TGTGCCAGCAGCTTAGTCGGGACTAGCAATGAGCAGTTCTTC
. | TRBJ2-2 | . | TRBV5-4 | CASSGGPGATGELFF | TGTGCCAGCAGCGGGGGGCCAGGGGCTACCGGGGAGCTGTTTTTT
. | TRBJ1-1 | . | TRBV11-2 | CATPPGGRMNTEAFF | TGTGCCACGCCCCCGGGGGGGCGAATGAACACTGAAGCTTTCTTT
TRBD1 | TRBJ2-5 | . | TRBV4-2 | CASTSGQGKTRNQETQYF | TGTGCCAGCACCTCCGGACAGGGGAAAACTAGAAATCAAGAGACCCAGTACTTC
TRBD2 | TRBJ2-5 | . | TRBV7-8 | CASSPGTSWETQYF | TGTGCCAGCAGCCCCGGGACTAGCTGGGAGACCCAGTACTTC
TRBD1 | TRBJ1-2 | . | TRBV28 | CASRPGQENGYTF | TGTGCCAGCAGGCCGGGACAGGAGAATGGCTACACCTTC
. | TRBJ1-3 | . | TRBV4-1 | CASSLLLRANLQPILAGNTIYF | TGCGCCAGCAGCCTCCTACTCCGGGCCAACCTTCAACCCATCCTTGCTGGAAACACCATATATTTT
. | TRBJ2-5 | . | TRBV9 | CASSVVGGSETQYF | TGTGCCAGCAGCGTAGTAGGGGGATCGGAGACCCAGTACTTC
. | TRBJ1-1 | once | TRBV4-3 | CASSQDGGMLTEAFF | TGCGCCAGCAGCCAAGATGGGGGAATGTTGACTGAAGCTTTCTTT
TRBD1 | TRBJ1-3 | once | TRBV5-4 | CASSPQTGGLGNTIYF | TGTGCCAGCAGCCCACAGACAGGGGGCCTGGGAAACACCATATATTTT
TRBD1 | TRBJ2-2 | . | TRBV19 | CASSVQGANTGELFF | TGTGCCAGTAGCGTACAGGGGGCTAACACCGGGGAGCTGTTTTTT
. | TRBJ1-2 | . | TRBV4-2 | CASSQDPGEVYGYTF | TGTGCCAGCAGCCAAGATCCGGGGGAGGTCTATGGCTACACCTTC